This TCR beta chain stems from a study of blood T cells in healthy people across ages. The authors ran a second PCR of about 7 to 11 cycles using a sample-barcoded 5' primer and a J-beta primer mix. TCRdb reanalysed the 5' RACE reads using MiXCR and keeps one entry per CDR3 protein. Of hundreds of thousands of distinct CDR3 sequences listed, less than 60% are singletons. This clonotype came up a few times. Between the trimmed V and J ends, which lost 6 bases and 2 bases, there was a span of 14 bases. This CDR3 region has 13 residues. Germline CDR1 DFQATT, CDR2 SNEGSKA (reference sequence). This receptor was identified in a man older than 75 in good health. The genes are TRBV20-1 and TRBJ2-7; unclear D gene. The sequenced sample consisted of blood. DNA for the CDR3: TGCAGTGCCACCCTGCCCGCGGCCTACGAGCAGTACTTC. This codes for CSATLPAAYEQYF.